This TCR beta chain was captured by sequencing in a study of T-cell memory formation after mild COVID-19. Losses at the gene ends were 4 bases for V and 4 bases for J; bases not matched to a gene: 6. The germline V gene has CDR1 LGHDT and CDR2 YNNKEL (reference sequence). This CDR3 is built from 16 residues. In its sample, this clonotype was seen once. What it binds is not known. Each CDR3 protein gets one entry after TCRdb re-called the 5' RACE reads with MiXCR. The sample holds roughly 86,000 distinct CDR3 sequences; about 13% are singletons and the top ten take around a quarter. Study-level results: A second wave expanding day 15 to 37 was CD4+-biased; contracting clones were balanced.

The genes are TRBV3-1 and TRBJ2-5, with TRBD2 matching 13 bases. The source material was PBMCs or a T cell subset sorted from them (not recorded which). This receptor was taken from an adult woman who had mild COVID-19 (a few samples of this study predate the infection). Cell type and time point are not known. CDR3 sequence: CASSPGLAGVIETQYF. CDR3 in DNA: TGTGCCAGCAGCCCTGGACTAGCGGGAGTAATAGAGACCCAGTACTTC.